A selection of T cell receptor beta chains follows, all from one sample in a study of identical twins. TCRdb re-analysed the 5' RACE reads in MiXCR, keeping a single row per CDR3 protein. The sample has more than 650,000 distinct CDR3 sequences, 5.5% to 6.5% seen once; the top ten hold under 2%. The sample comprised naive T cells sorted from blood. The receptor set was obtained from a man younger than 35 in good health. Each CDR3 is given with its conserved first and last residue. Each record gives: clone size, D gene, V gene, J gene, CDR3 protein, CDR3 DNA. D genes are given only for firm matches. Not every row has a clone size; where given, it reads once, few, many or a size class.

>few|NA|TRBV12-3/TRBV12-4|TRBJ2-4
CASSLTPFGSQYF
TGTGCCAGCAGCCTCACTCCCTTCGGGAGTCAGTACTTC
>few|NA|TRBV18|TRBJ2-1
CASSPLGTNNEQFF
TGTGCCAGCTCACCACTTGGGACAAACAATGAGCAGTTCTTC
>NA|TRBD2|TRBV7-2|TRBJ2-3
CASSLAAGLYTDTQYF
TGTGCCAGCAGCTTAGCTGCGGGACTATACACAGATACGCAGTATTTT
>NA|NA|TRBV2|TRBJ1-3
CASPDSSGNTIYF
TGTGCCAGCCCTGACAGCTCTGGAAACACCATATATTTT
>NA|TRBD2|TRBV9|TRBJ2-1
CASSVSGTSGHEQFF
TGTGCCAGCAGCGTGTCCGGGACTAGCGGGCATGAGCAGTTCTTC
>few|TRBD2|TRBV5-1|TRBJ2-1
CASSLAGLAGAAEQFF
TGCGCCAGCAGCTTGGCCGGGCTAGCGGGAGCCGCTGAGCAGTTCTTC
>few|NA|TRBV10-1|TRBJ2-3
CASSDRSRTDTQYF
TGCGCCAGCAGTGACCGGTCCCGCACAGATACGCAGTATTTT
>many|NA|TRBV6-1|TRBJ2-7
CASSPQGRGNEQYF
TGTGCCAGCAGTCCCCAGGGGAGGGGGAACGAGCAGTACTTC
>NA|NA|TRBV12-3/TRBV12-4|TRBJ1-1
CASSWEGASTEAFF
TGTGCCAGCAGTTGGGAGGGCGCGAGCACTGAAGCTTTCTTT
>many|NA|TRBV7-7|TRBJ2-5
CASSLVGTDVTQYF
TGTGCCAGCAGCTTAGTGGGGACCGACGTCACCCAGTACTTC
>many|TRBD1|TRBV5-1|TRBJ1-5
CASSPGQGVQPQHF
TGCGCCAGCAGCCCGGGACAGGGGGTACAGCCCCAGCATTTT
>many|NA|TRBV7-8|TRBJ1-3
CASSIPGTGLYF
TGTGCCAGCAGCATCCCCGGGACGGGTCTATATTTT
>NA|TRBD1|TRBV4-3|TRBJ2-7
CASSQDLTGGISYEQYF
TGCGCCAGCAGCCAAGACCTGACAGGGGGTATATCCTACGAGCAGTACTTC
>NA|NA|TRBV6-5|TRBJ2-3
CASSYLDSDTQYF
TGTGCCAGCAGTTATTTGGACTCAGATACGCAGTATTTT
>many|NA|TRBV25-1|TRBJ2-2
CASSLGPDTGELFF
TGTGCCAGCAGTTTAGGACCGGACACCGGGGAGCTGTTTTTT
>many|NA|TRBV27|TRBJ2-7
CASSPDWISTYEQYF
TGTGCCAGCAGTCCGGACTGGATCTCAACCTACGAGCAGTACTTC
>few|NA|TRBV29-1|TRBJ1-4
CSVAQDATNEKLFF
TGCAGCGTTGCGCAGGACGCAACTAATGAAAAACTGTTTTTT
>few|NA|TRBV5-4|TRBJ2-1
CASSLGGRGSLYNEQFF
TGTGCCAGCAGCTTGGGGGGGAGAGGGTCTTTATACAATGAGCAGTTCTTC
>few|NA|TRBV5-1|TRBJ1-2
CASSLAVGLQVDYGYTF
TGCGCCAGCAGCTTGGCCGTAGGATTGCAGGTGGACTATGGCTACACCTTC
>NA|NA|TRBV27|TRBJ2-7
CASRLVQSSYEQYF
TGTGCCAGCAGATTAGTGCAGAGCTCCTACGAGCAGTACTTC
>NA|TRBD2|TRBV7-9|TRBJ2-1
CASSPRAGVHGVEQFF
TGTGCCAGCAGCCCAAGAGCGGGAGTACATGGTGTTGAGCAGTTCTTC
>many|NA|TRBV27|TRBJ2-7
CASSSSGHEQYF
TGTGCCAGCAGTTCCTCGGGCCACGAGCAGTACTTC
>few|NA|TRBV11-2|TRBJ1-3
CASSSLKGVRRNTIYF
TGTGCCAGCAGCTCCCTCAAGGGTGTCCGCCGAAACACCATATATTTT
>many|NA|TRBV11-2|TRBJ2-3
CASSLAFAGDTQYF
TGTGCCAGCAGCTTAGCTTTTGCTGGGGATACGCAGTATTTT
>many|NA|TRBV6-5|TRBJ2-1
CASSLSQGLNEQFF
TGTGCCAGCAGTTTGTCGCAGGGTCTCAATGAGCAGTTCTTC
>NA|TRBD2|TRBV6-5|TRBJ2-1
CASSYEGTTGDEQFF
TGTGCCAGCAGTTACGAGGGGACTACTGGGGATGAGCAGTTCTTC
>many|NA|TRBV6-1|TRBJ2-5
CASRSEYGVETQYF
TGTGCCAGCAGGAGCGAGTATGGCGTGGAGACCCAGTACTTC
>few|TRBD1|TRBV5-4|TRBJ1-4
CASSLRTGEVEKLFF
TGTGCCAGCAGTCTTAGGACAGGGGAGGTCGAAAAACTGTTTTTT
>NA|NA|TRBV11-2|TRBJ2-7
CASGVDGAVVGQYF
TGTGCCAGCGGGGTTGATGGCGCCGTTGTTGGGCAGTACTTC
>few|TRBD2|TRBV12-3/TRBV12-4|TRBJ2-1
CASSIAGVAYEQFF
TGTGCCAGCAGTATAGCGGGAGTCGCTTATGAGCAGTTCTTC
>NA|TRBD2|TRBV7-6|TRBJ2-3
CASSFRTSGIRTDTQYF
TGTGCCAGCAGCTTCCGGACTAGCGGGATCCGCACAGATACGCAGTATTTT
>many|NA|TRBV6-4|TRBJ2-2
CASKTELNTGELFF
TGTGCCAGCAAAACGGAACTGAACACCGGGGAGCTGTTTTTT
>NA|TRBD1|TRBV15|TRBJ2-5
CATSKRQGTGETQYF
TGTGCCACCAGCAAAAGACAGGGAACGGGAGAGACCCAGTACTTC
>few|NA|TRBV12-3/TRBV12-4|TRBJ2-1
CASSPELRNEQFF
TGTGCCAGCAGTCCCGAACTCCGCAATGAGCAGTTCTTC
>NA|TRBD1|TRBV4-3|TRBJ1-1
CASSQDRGPLTEAFF
TGCGCCAGCAGCCAAGACAGGGGGCCTCTCACTGAAGCTTTCTTT
>many|NA|TRBV20-1|TRBJ2-3
CSAVKTLVPPTDTQYF
TGCAGTGCCGTCAAAACACTAGTCCCCCCGACAGATACGCAGTATTTT
>many|NA|TRBV27|TRBJ2-7
CASSYSESYEQYF
TGTGCCAGCAGTTACAGTGAATCCTACGAGCAGTACTTC
>NA|NA|TRBV2|TRBJ2-6
CASSPTRVGANVLTF
TGTGCCAGCAGCCCTACTCGGGTTGGGGCCAACGTCCTGACTTTC
>few|NA|TRBV6-2/TRBV6-3|TRBJ2-7
CASRRTRGSYEQYF
TGTGCCAGCAGACGAACGCGGGGTTCCTACGAGCAGTACTTC
>many|TRBD2|TRBV4-3|TRBJ2-3
CASSQGTSETDTQYF
TGCGCCAGCAGCCAAGGGACTAGCGAGACAGATACGCAGTATTTT
>NA|TRBD1|TRBV6-2/TRBV6-3|TRBJ2-1
CASSYGQGAVEQFF
TGTGCCAGCAGTTACGGCCAGGGGGCGGTTGAGCAGTTCTTC
>many|NA|TRBV5-1|TRBJ1-1
CASSTGTTNTEAFF
TGCGCCAGCAGCACCGGGACAACCAACACTGAAGCTTTCTTT
>few|NA|TRBV7-2|TRBJ2-2
CASSLVASDTGELFF
TGTGCCAGCAGCCTCGTAGCCTCGGACACCGGGGAGCTGTTTTTT
>once|TRBD2|TRBV7-2|TRBJ2-7
CASSRRAGDSYEQYF
TGTGCCAGCAGCCGTCGGGCGGGGGACTCCTACGAGCAGTACTTC
>NA|NA|TRBV2|TRBJ2-7
CASKGGVYEQYF
TGTGCCAGCAAGGGGGGCGTCTACGAGCAGTACTTC
>few|TRBD2|TRBV6-2/TRBV6-3|TRBJ2-5
CASRGLAGLETQYF
TGTGCCAGCCGAGGACTAGCGGGTTTGGAGACCCAGTACTTC
>many|TRBD2|TRBV28|TRBJ2-1
CASSFSGLALRGEQFF
TGTGCCAGCAGTTTCTCCGGACTAGCGCTCCGCGGGGAGCAGTTCTTC
>many|TRBD2|TRBV20-1|TRBJ2-3
CSAIRSSGSSDTQYF
TGCAGTGCTATAAGGTCTAGCGGGAGTTCTGATACGCAGTATTTT
>NA|TRBD1|TRBV2|TRBJ2-5
CASRLGQVQETQYF
TGTGCCAGCAGATTGGGACAGGTCCAAGAGACCCAGTACTTC
>few|TRBD1|TRBV2|TRBJ2-5
CASSDRDRGLQETQYF
TGTGCCAGCAGTGACCGGGACAGGGGGCTACAAGAGACCCAGTACTTC
>NA|TRBD1|TRBV7-2|TRBJ2-2
CASTEDRGNTGELFF
TGTGCCAGCACTGAGGACAGGGGGAACACCGGGGAGCTGTTTTTT
>NA|NA|TRBV20-1|TRBJ1-1
CSAGPGQNTEAFF
TGCAGTGCTGGACCCGGACAGAACACTGAAGCTTTCTTT
>few|TRBD2|TRBV11-3|TRBJ2-3
CASSLAAGSTDTQYF
TGTGCCAGCAGCTTAGCAGCGGGATCCACAGATACGCAGTATTTT
>many|NA|TRBV7-7|TRBJ2-1
CASSLDPRDEQFF
TGTGCCAGCAGCTTAGACCCGCGGGATGAGCAGTTCTTC